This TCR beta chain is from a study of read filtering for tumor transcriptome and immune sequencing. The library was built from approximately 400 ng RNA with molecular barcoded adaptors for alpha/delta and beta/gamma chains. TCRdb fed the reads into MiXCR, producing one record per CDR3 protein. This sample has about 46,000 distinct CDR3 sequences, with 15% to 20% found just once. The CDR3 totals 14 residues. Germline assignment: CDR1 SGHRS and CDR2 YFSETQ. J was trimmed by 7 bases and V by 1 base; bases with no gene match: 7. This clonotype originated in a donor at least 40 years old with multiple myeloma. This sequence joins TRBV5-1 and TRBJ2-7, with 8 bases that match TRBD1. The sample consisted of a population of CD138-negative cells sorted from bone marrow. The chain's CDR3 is CASSLTGGAYEQYF. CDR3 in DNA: TGCGCCAGCAGCTTGACAGGGGGAGCGTATGAGCAGTACTTC.